This T cell receptor (beta chain) was identified during a study of cytomegalovirus exposure and HLA in healthy donors. Findings of the study overall: Productive status was seen about 87% or about 30% of the time for most TCR beta V segments in an earlier analysis.

While unrecorded immune exposures were likely, the donors were nominally healthy when sampled. The CDR3 spans 15 residues. V was pared by 5 bases and J by 9 bases, with 10 bases of the junction left unmatched. Germline lookup yields CDR1 SEHNR and CDR2 FQNEAQ (reference sequence). Points on this clone: Its matching antigen is unknown.

Both 60 Vbeta primers and 13 Jbeta primers went into the PCR. The repertoire was sequenced with immunoSEQ multiplex PCR; TCRdb's copy has only in-frame clones and lacks some. The sample records over 30,000 clones, 65% to 70% being singletons. The chain carries TRBV7-9 and TRBJ2-4, with TRBD1 identical over 10 bases. The sequencing input was PBMCs. This TCR was recovered from a man aged 35-49 years in good health and CMV-seropositive. The DNA for the CDR3 is TGTGCCAGCAGCCCCTACGGGACAGGGGAAGCCATTCAGTACTTC. Residues: CASSPYGTGEAIQYF.